A single sample gave rise to the 14 T cell receptor beta chains below, sequenced in a study of cytomegalovirus exposure and HLA in healthy donors. 60 Vbeta and 13 Jbeta primers were used in PCR. Profiled with immunoSEQ multiplex PCR; TCRdb holds only in-frame clones, not every one. The sample yields about 210,000 clones, roughly 73% seen once. The material sequenced was PBMCs. These TCRs come from a boy younger than 18 in good health and CMV-seronegative.

V and J are TRBV12-5 and TRBJ1-2; TRBD1 is a possible D gene (6 bases). CDR1 is LGHNT and CDR2 is FRNRAP in the germline V gene. The CDR3 extends over 15 amino acids. V shed 0 bases and J shed 3 bases, with 11 bases lying between them. The CDR3 DNA is TGTGCTAGTGGTTTGGTACGGGGGGGCGACTATGGCTACACCTTC. It specifies CASGLVRGGDYGYTF.

This chain connects TRBV18 to TRBJ1-2; tentative D call: TRBD1 (6 bases). The germline V gene has CDR1 KGHSH and CDR2 LQKENI. The V gene lost 6 bases and the J gene lost 8 bases, with 19 bases spanning the gap. The CDR3 is 14 amino acids. The CDR3 coding sequence is TGTGCCAGCTCGCACAGGGATCGGTTCGGGGGCTACACCTTC. Translated: CASSHRDRFGGYTF.

This chain uses TRBV6-5 with TRBJ2-3; D gene ambiguous. This CDR3 has 13 residues. Trimming left V 7 bases short and J 0 bases short, with 8 bases between. Germline V gene data show CDR1 as MNHEY and CDR2 as SVGAGI. The CDR3 coding sequence is TGTGCCAGCAACAGAGCTAGCACAGATACGCAGTATTTT. Translated, it gives CASNRASTDTQYF.

The chain is built from TRBV5-4 and TRBJ2-5; 14 bases are shared with TRBD2. The CDR3 has 16 residues. Per the germline V gene, CDR1 is SGHNT and CDR2 is YYREEE (reference sequence). With 4 bases clipped from V and 5 bases from J, the junction kept 7 bases outside the gene matches. The CDR3 protein is CASSLGTSGSMETQYF. The DNA of the CDR3 is TGTGCCAGCAGCCTTGGGACTAGCGGGAGTATGGAGACCCAGTACTTC.

The V call is TRBV5-6, the J call TRBJ1-5, with D unresolved. Germline assignment: CDR1 SGHDT and CDR2 YYEEEE. Trimming took off 3 bases at V and 0 bases at J, with 13 bases between the two ends. The CDR3 consists of 16 residues. CDR3 coding DNA: TGTGCCAGCAGCTCCGGACGAGGGTCTAGCAATCAGCCCCAGCATTTT. Residues: CASSSGRGSSNQPQHF.

In the case of this clone: Mismatch with germline at one junction end may stem from a read error. This sequence joins TRBV10-3 and TRBJ1-4; D is unresolved. Germline-derived CDR1 and CDR2 are ENHRY and SYGVKD. The CDR3 length is 13 residues. The CDR3 coding sequence is TGTGCCATCAGTGAGGAGGGTAGTGGGCCGTTTGGGTTT. It yields the protein CAISEEGSGPFGF.

This clone has only one observation. This chain uses TRBV5-5 with TRBJ1-5; TRBD1 aligns across 8 bases. Germline V gives CDR1 SGHKS, CDR2 YYEKEE (reference sequence). After removal of 0 bases from V and 5 bases from J, the junction contained 10 bases not matched to a gene. The length of the CDR3 is 17 residues. CDR3 amino acids: CASSLESWTGPHQPQHF. The CDR3 DNA follows: TGTGCCAGCAGCTTGGAAAGCTGGACAGGGCCTCATCAGCCCCAGCATTTT.

On this clone itself: The junction and the germline gene differ at one end; a read error may be behind it. The chain has TRBV10-3 and TRBJ2-7, with D maybe TRBD1 (5 bases). Germline lookup yields CDR1 ENHRY and CDR2 SYGVKD. The CDR3 covers 14 residues. CDR3 nucleotide sequence: TGTGCCATCAGTGAGTCTAGCAGGGCTCTGGTTTATGGGTTC. As protein: CAISESSRALVYGF.

The chain recombines TRBV4-1 with TRBJ2-7; 8 nucleotides match TRBD1. This CDR3 has 13 residues. V shed 4 bases and J 6 bases; nucleotides not matched to a gene: 5. Germline CDR1 reads MGHRA; CDR2 reads YSYEKL. Written as DNA, the CDR3 is TGCGCCAGCAGCCGAGGACAGGGTAGCGAGCAGTACTTC. It yields the protein CASSRGQGSEQYF.

CDR3 DNA: TGCGCCAGCAGCTTGCCGGGACAGGGAGTAAAGACCCAGTACTTC. Translating it yields CASSLPGQGVKTQYF. The chain links TRBV5-1 to TRBJ2-5; 9 bases fit TRBD1. Trimming at V came to 1 base and at J to 6 bases, leaving 7 bases not matched to a gene. Germline CDR1 is SGHRS and CDR2 is YFSETQ. The CDR3 contains 15 residues.

The V call is TRBV2, the J call TRBJ2-1, with TRBD2 matching 9 bases. Trimming removed 8 bases from V and 7 bases from J; junction bases left unmatched: 12. Germline V gene sequence: CDR1 SNHLY, CDR2 FYNNEI. The CDR3 consists of 15 residues. The CDR3 DNA follows: TGTGCCAGCTGGGGTTTAGCGGGAGCCGAAAATGAGCAGTTCTTC. This translates into CASWGLAGAENEQFF.

The rearrangement joins TRBV6-6 to TRBJ2-1; 9 nucleotides align to TRBD1. The V gene's germline CDR1 is MNHNY and CDR2 SVGAGI (reference sequence). The CDR3 runs 15 residues. V lost 2 bases to trimming and J lost 7 bases; unmatched junction nucleotides: 6. CDR3 DNA: TGTGCCAGCAGTTACGGACAGGGGTTGACTAATGAGCAGTTCTTC. This sequence encodes CASSYGQGLTNEQFF.

This chain joins TRBV4-1 and TRBJ2-7, with TRBD1 as a possible D gene (5 bases). This CDR3 contains 15 residues. Deletions cut 0 bases from V and 3 bases from J, with 12 bases between. The germline gives CDR1 MGHRA, CDR2 YSYEKL. The CDR3 loop is CASSQDAGNSYEQYF. The CDR3 coding sequence is TGCGCCAGCAGCCAAGATGCAGGGAATAGCTACGAGCAGTACTTC.

This chain joins TRBV5-1 and TRBJ1-1; 10 bases fit TRBD1. With 6 bases clipped from V and 3 bases from J, the junction kept 5 bases outside the gene matches. Germline V gene lookup returns CDR1 SGHRS and CDR2 YFSETQ. This CDR3 has 14 residues. Here the CDR3 DNA reads TGCGCCAGCAAGGAAGACAGGGGGCACACTGAAGCTTTCTTT. It is translated as CASKEDRGHTEAFF.